What follows are 24 T cell receptor beta chains derived from one specimen sequenced in a study of T cell responses to AZD1222 COVID-19 vaccine. TCRdb's copy holds only in-frame clones and misses some; the assay was immunoSEQ multiplex PCR. The sample holds some 150,000 clones, 90% seen once. Sequenced here: peripheral blood, sampled 28 days after the second AZD1222 dose. These receptors were collected from an adult who received the AZD1222 COVID-19 vaccine.

This sequence joins TRBV18 and TRBJ1-3; the D gene is possibly TRBD1 (5 bases). V was shortened by 6 bases and J by 0 bases, with 18 bases between the two germline ends. In germline, CDR1 is KGHSH, CDR2 LQKENI. CDR3 length: 17 residues. As DNA, the CDR3 is TGTGCCAGCTCTTTCGACCCGGGACCGGGCTCTGGAAACACCATATATTTT. It translates to CASSFDPGPGSGNTIYF.

The chain combines TRBV5-8 with TRBJ2-2, with 8 bases lining up with TRBD2. Germline CDR1 SGHTS, CDR2 YDEGEE. Trimming took 1 base from V and 5 from J; bases not matched to a gene: 10. The CDR3 is 17 residues long. The CDR3 DNA is TGTGCCAGCAGCTTGCGGAGGCGGGAGGTTTGGACCGGGGAGCTGTTTTTT. This sequence encodes CASSLRRREVWTGELFF.

This chain links TRBV19 with TRBJ1-2; D gene unclear. CDR1 and CDR2 (germline): LNHDA, SQIVND (reference sequence). This CDR3 comprises 13 residues. Trimming left V 3 bases short and J 8 bases short, with 13 bases between. This CDR3 reads CASSMTESYGYTF. CDR3 sequence (DNA): TGTGCCAGTAGTATGACCGAGTCCTACGGCTACACCTTC.

J is TRBJ1-1 and V is TRBV27; possibly TRBD1 for D (5 bases). There are 14 residues in the CDR3. Deletions cut 3 bases from V and 1 base from J, with 9 bases between. In germline, CDR1 is MNHEY, CDR2 SMNVEV (reference sequence). CDR3 region: CASSLNRGNTEAFF. Written as DNA, the CDR3 is TGTGCCAGCAGTTTGAATAGGGGGAACACTGAAGCTTTCTTT.

This chain links TRBV28 with TRBJ1-5, with D possibly being TRBD1 (5 bases). The V end lost 4 bases, the J end lost 4 bases, and 26 bases lay between the germline ends. Looked up from germline, CDR1 is MDHEN and CDR2 is SYDVKM. The CDR3 is 19 residues long. The CDR3 loop reads CASSSPKKGHHGPNQPQHF. As DNA, the CDR3 is TGTGCCAGCAGTTCCCCAAAAAAGGGGCACCATGGCCCTAATCAGCCCCAGCATTTT.

The chain combines TRBV19 with TRBJ1-1, with D possibly matching TRBD1 (6 bases). V lost 6 bases and J 10 bases, leaving 12 bases between the germline ends. This CDR3 contains 11 residues. Looked up from germline, CDR1 is LNHDA and CDR2 is SQIVND (reference sequence). As DNA, the CDR3 is TGTGCCAGTAGGCAGGGGTTCGGAGCTTTCTTT. It yields the protein CASRQGFGAFF.

The chain couples TRBV11-2 to TRBJ1-4; D is undetermined. Germline lookup yields CDR1 SGHAT and CDR2 FQNNGV. V lost 5 bases, J lost 0 bases, and 10 bases lay in between. The CDR3 is 15 amino acids. The CDR3 DNA sequence: TGTGCCAGCAGCACCTTCGAAACAACTAATGAAAAACTGTTTTTT. Amino acids: CASSTFETTNEKLFF.

The CDR3 protein is CASSYFRGELFF. CDR3 DNA sequence: TGTGCCAGCAGCTACTTCCGGGGGGAACTGTTTTTT. The chain couples TRBV21-1 to TRBJ1-4. TRBV21-1 is a listed pseudogene. The CDR3 has 12 residues.

V gene TRBV5-1 combines with J gene TRBJ1-2; TRBD1 matches 12 bases. V was clipped by 3 bases and J by 7 bases; unmatched bases: 7. The CDR3 totals 15 residues. Germline V gene sequence: CDR1 SGHRS, CDR2 YFSETQ. CDR3 nucleotides: TGCGCCAGCAGCTCGGGACAGGGGGCAATAGTTGGCTACACCTTC. It is translated as CASSSGQGAIVGYTF.

J is TRBJ1-5 and V is TRBV5-8; D is ambiguous. The CDR3 sequence is 14 residues long. V was clipped by 0 bases and J by 1 base, with 5 bases between them. Per germline, CDR1 SGHTS and CDR2 YDEGEE. The CDR3 DNA reads TGTGCCAGCAGCTTGGGACCGAGCAATCAGCCCCAGCATTTT. It yields the protein CASSLGPSNQPQHF. Variable domain in full (rest from reference TRBV5-8 and TRBJ1-5): EAGVTQSPTHLIKTRGQQATLRCSPISGHTSVYWYQQALGLGLQFLLWYDEGEERNRGNFPPRFSGRQFPNYSSELNVNALELEDSALYLCASSLGPSNQPQHFGDGTRLSIL.

The genes are TRBV19 and TRBJ1-1; weak D call: TRBD1 (6 bases). CDR1 and CDR2 from the germline V gene are LNHDA and SQIVND (reference sequence). This CDR3 is built from 14 residues. Trimming pared 2 bases from V and 7 bases from J, leaving 14 bases between. The CDR3 nucleotides read TGTGCCAGTAGTATATCCACTTTAGGGGGTGAAGCTTTCTTT. Translated: CASSISTLGGEAFF.

This clone came up a few times. The DNA of the CDR3 is TGTGCCAGCAGCCCTCCTGGGGGCTACGAGCAGTACTTC. This sequence encodes CASSPPGGYEQYF. The J gene is TRBJ2-7, the V gene TRBV5-4, with D perhaps given as TRBD1 or TRBD2 (5 bases each). CDR1 and CDR2 (germline): SGHNT, YYREEE (reference sequence). V was clipped by 4 bases and J by 3 bases, with 11 bases between them. The CDR3 has 13 amino acids.

The J gene is TRBJ1-2, the V gene TRBV12-5; TRBD1 might be the D (6 bases). Germline V gene lookup returns CDR1 LGHNT and CDR2 FRNRAP. The CDR3 spans 13 residues. The germline V and J ends were trimmed by 3 bases and 4 bases, with 9 bases remaining between them. The CDR3 sequence is CASGLGTIYGYTF. The CDR3 DNA reads as TGTGCTAGTGGTTTAGGGACAATCTATGGCTACACCTTC.

The V and J genes are TRBV27 and TRBJ2-1; 11 bases are a match to TRBD2. The CDR3 spans 19 residues. The trim removed 3 bases at V and 1 base at J, leaving 11 bases unmatched. The V gene's germline CDR1 is MNHEY and CDR2 SMNVEV (reference sequence). This chain's CDR3 is CASSLLPLTSGTSYNEQFF. The CDR3 bases are TGTGCCAGCAGTTTGCTGCCGTTGACTAGCGGGACGTCCTACAATGAGCAGTTCTTC.

This chain connects TRBV7-6 to TRBJ1-6; TRBD1 agrees at 9 bases. Germline lookup yields CDR1 SGHVS and CDR2 FNYEAQ. CDR3 length: 16 amino acids. Trimming took 1 base from V and 10 from J; bases not matched to a gene: 8. The CDR3 sequence: CASSLGAGTGNSPLHF. The CDR3 coding sequence is TGTGCCAGCAGCTTAGGCGCAGGGACAGGGAACTCACCCCTCCACTTT.

The CDR3 DNA reads TGTGCCAGCAGCTTAGCGCTCCAGGAGCAACGAGGCTACACCTTC. This translates into CASSLALQEQRGYTF. The V and J genes are TRBV7-9 and TRBJ1-2; no definite D call. The CDR3 totals 15 residues. Germline CDR1 SEHNR, CDR2 FQNEAQ (reference sequence). Trimming cost V 0 bases and J 8 bases, with 16 bases left between them.

The V gene is TRBV30, the J gene TRBJ1-1, with D uncertain. CDR3 length equals 12 residues. Deletions cut 1 base from V and 4 bases from J, with 7 bases between. Germline-derived CDR1 and CDR2 are GTSNPN and SVGIG (reference sequence). The CDR3 spells CAWSGTGTEAFF. In DNA, the CDR3 is TGTGCCTGGAGTGGGACTGGCACTGAAGCTTTCTTT.

The gene calls are TRBV7-8 and TRBJ2-2; D not resolved. V lost 3 bases and J lost 11, with 13 bases in between. This CDR3 comprises 13 residues. Germline CDR1 is SGHVS and CDR2 is FQNEAQ. The CDR3 spells CASSFHALGELFF. The CDR3 DNA reads TGTGCCAGCAGCTTTCATGCGTTGGGCGAGCTGTTTTTT.

The chain employs TRBV25-1 and TRBJ1-2; D possibly corresponds to TRBD1 (6 bases). V was trimmed by 1 base and J by 6 bases, leaving 18 bases between them. CDR3 size: 16 residues. Per germline, CDR1 MGHDK and CDR2 SYGVNS. The CDR3: CASSESGHYRVDGYTF. The CDR3 DNA is TGTGCCAGCAGTGAATCAGGCCATTACAGGGTTGATGGCTACACCTTC.

J is TRBJ1-2 and V is TRBV4-2; D is unclear. The CDR3 consists of 17 residues. The ends were cut back, 0 bases at V and 10 bases at J, with 24 bases in the middle. Germline V gene lookup returns CDR1 LGHNA and CDR2 YNFKEQ. The DNA for the CDR3 is TGTGCCAGCAGCCAAGATAAGGTGGGGTACCGCGAGCTGTCCTACACCTTC. Protein sequence: CASSQDKVGYRELSYTF.

This chain connects TRBV9 to TRBJ1-2, with 10 bases matching TRBD1. The CDR3 loop spans 17 amino acids. Germline CDR1 reads SGDLS; CDR2 reads YYNGEE. With 4 bases clipped from V and 1 base from J, the junction kept 10 bases outside the gene matches. The CDR3: CASSPGDRGLLNYGYTF. The CDR3 DNA is TGTGCCAGCAGCCCGGGGGACAGGGGTCTCCTTAACTATGGCTACACCTTC.

The V call is TRBV27, the J call TRBJ2-1, with TRBD2 matching over 9 bases. In germline, CDR1 is MNHEY, CDR2 SMNVEV (reference sequence). The V gene end was trimmed by 2 bases and the J gene end by 6 bases; junction bases not matched to a gene: 8. The length of the CDR3 is 16 residues. The CDR3 protein is CASSLGVAGVSNEQFF. For the CDR3, the DNA is TGTGCCAGCAGTTTAGGGGTAGCGGGAGTGAGCAATGAGCAGTTCTTC.

V gene TRBV24-1 combines with J gene TRBJ1-1; perhaps TRBD1 as D (5 bases). This CDR3 is 14 amino acids long. CDR1 is KGHDR, CDR2 SFDVKD, per germline. V shed 6 bases and J shed 5 bases, with 15 bases lying between them. CDR3 in amino acids: CATSQGREGTEAFF. CDR3 DNA sequence: TGTGCCACCAGTCAGGGCAGGGAAGGGACTGAAGCTTTCTTT.

The V and J genes are TRBV29-1 and TRBJ1-2; D gene uncertain. The ends were cut back, 2 bases at V and 7 bases at J, with 14 bases in the middle. Germline CDR1 SQVTM, CDR2 ANQGSEA. The CDR3 runs 13 residues. CDR3 sequence reads: CSVEPRPSGGYTF. CDR3 sequence (DNA): TGCAGCGTTGAACCCAGACCCTCTGGTGGCTACACCTTC.